Presented here are 28 T cell receptor beta chains from one specimen sequenced in a study of shared clonotypes between healthy human individuals. The table came from immunoSEQ multiplex PCR; TCRdb's copy has only in-frame clones and leaves some out. Found here are 700,000 or so clones, approximately 75% of them singletons; the top ten hold 1.8%. The sequencing sample was made of memory CD4+ T cells sorted from blood. This sample's subset: CD45RA-negative fraction. All receptors derive from a woman aged 30 to 39 in good health.

Many counts were recorded for this clone. The chain links TRBV6-1 to TRBJ1-4; D gene uncertain. Germline lookup yields CDR1 MNHNS and CDR2 SASEGT. The V gene lost 4 bases and the J gene lost 8 bases, with 17 bases spanning the gap. The CDR3 loop spans 15 amino acids. The CDR3 spells CASSVVFGVGEKLFF. CDR3 DNA: TGTGCCAGCAGTGTGGTTTTTGGAGTGGGAGAAAAACTGTTTTTT.

The V call is TRBV19, the J call TRBJ1-3, with D possibly being TRBD1 (5 bases). This CDR3 region has 15 residues. CDR1 and CDR2 (germline): LNHDA, SQIVND (reference sequence). With 4 bases removed from V and 8 bases from J, the gap between germline ends came to 18 bases. The CDR3 sequence: CASSRSLGGGDTIYF. The CDR3 bases are TGTGCCAGTAGTAGGAGCCTCGGCGGGGGAGACACCATATATTTT.

This clone was seen just once. This chain joins TRBV20-1 and TRBJ2-4; possible D gene TRBD1, 5 bases. Germline V gene data show CDR1 as DFQATT and CDR2 as SNEGSKA (reference sequence). Trimming pared 7 bases from V and 13 bases from J, leaving 17 bases between. The CDR3 covers 11 residues. CDR3 residues: CSVMTDLVQYF. The CDR3 nucleotides are TGCAGTGTCATGACAGACCTAGTACAGTACTTC.

This clone was observed once. The rearrangement joins TRBV6-1 to TRBJ2-1; no reliable D call. V was cut by 9 bases and J by 8 bases, with 11 bases left in between. Per germline, CDR1 MNHNS and CDR2 SASEGT. The CDR3 length is 11 residues. The CDR3 DNA is TGTGCCAGTACTATAGGCGATGAGCAGTTCTTC. Residues: CASTIGDEQFF.

This chain uses TRBV2 with TRBJ2-3; D is ambiguous. The CDR3 loop spans 12 amino acids. Germline V CDR1 and CDR2: SNHLY, FYNNEI. V was trimmed by 0 bases and J by 3 bases, leaving 1 base between them. The CDR3 bases are TGTGCCAGCAGTGAAGCTACAGATACGCAGTATTTT. As protein: CASSEATDTQYF.

The chain has TRBV30 and TRBJ2-1; D possibly corresponds to TRBD1 (7 bases). Per germline, CDR1 GTSNPN and CDR2 SVGIG (reference sequence). The CDR3 is made up of 14 amino acids. V lost 4 bases to trimming and J lost 7 bases, with 17 bases between them. The CDR3 is CAWKKGQGGNEQFF. CDR3 nucleotide sequence: TGTGCCTGGAAGAAGGGCCAGGGGGGAAATGAGCAGTTCTTC.

This clone was detected many times. V is TRBV5-5 and J is TRBJ2-1; D is undetermined. V lost 5 bases and J 6 bases, leaving 24 bases between the germline ends. Germline CDR1 SGHKS, CDR2 YYEKEE (reference sequence). The CDR3 has 17 amino acids. The CDR3 DNA reads as TGTGCCAGCAGACCAGATAAAGTTCTAGTCCGGTCCAATGAGCAGTTCTTC. Translated, it gives CASRPDKVLVRSNEQFF.

The gene calls are TRBV19 and TRBJ2-7; 7 bases are shared with TRBD2. CDR3 length: 15 amino acids. J gave up 3 bases and V 3 bases, and 8 bases lay outside the gene matches. Germline values: CDR1 LNHDA, CDR2 SQIVND (reference sequence). In DNA, the CDR3 is TGTGCCAGTAGTATGGCCCCCGGGGGGATCTACGAGCAGTACTTC. This codes for CASSMAPGGIYEQYF.

J is TRBJ2-1 and V is TRBV6-4, with 9 bases fitting TRBD1. The CDR3 is 15 amino acids. V dropped 2 bases and J dropped 5; count of bases not matched to a gene: 4. Germline CDR1 reads MRHNA; CDR2 reads SNTAGT. The CDR3 sequence is CASSDETGGDNEQFF. CDR3 coding DNA: TGTGCCAGCAGTGACGAAACAGGGGGCGACAATGAGCAGTTCTTC.

This clone appeared a single time. V is TRBV7-7 and J is TRBJ2-7, with D tentatively TRBD2 (5 bases). V was shortened by 5 bases and J by 2 bases, with 16 bases between the two germline ends. Germline CDR1 reads SSHAT; CDR2 reads FNYEAQ (reference sequence). The CDR3 is made up of 15 amino acids. As DNA, the CDR3 is TGTGCCAGCAGCCCGGGCGGGTTAATCGCCTACGAGCAGTACTTC. This encodes CASSPGGLIAYEQYF. Full variable domain (outside the CDR3, taken from reference TRBV7-7 and TRBJ2-7): GAGVSQSPRYKVTKRGQDVTLRCDPISSHATLYWYQQALGQGPEFLTYFNYEAQPDKSGLPSDRFSAERPEGSISTLTIQRTEQRDSAMYRCASSPGGLIAYEQYFGPGTRLTVT.

This clone was observed a single time. The CDR3 DNA reads TGTGCCAGCAGCTTACTCGGGACAAATGAGCAGTTCTTC. This gives the protein CASSLLGTNEQFF. This chain uses TRBV11-2 with TRBJ2-1; D possibly corresponds to TRBD1 (6 bases). CDR3 length: 13 residues. Deletions cut 2 bases from V and 7 bases from J, with 9 bases between. Germline CDR1 is SGHAT and CDR2 is FQNNGV.

This chain joins TRBV11-3 and TRBJ2-2; D is perhaps TRBD2 (6 bases). Germline V lookup: CDR1 SGHNT, CDR2 YENEEA. The CDR3 extends over 15 amino acids. V lost 3 bases, J lost 3 bases, and 11 bases lay in between. The CDR3 sequence: CASSLGGRDTGELFF. The CDR3 DNA reads as TGTGCCAGCAGCTTGGGAGGCCGCGACACCGGGGAGCTGTTTTTT.

This clone was observed a single time. V is TRBV21-1 and J is TRBJ2-1; the DNA was not used to check the table's D call, TRBD1. TRBV21-1 is a pseudogene locus. The CDR3 spans 21 residues. Written as DNA, the CDR3 is TGTGCCAGCGGGGGGCTGAGGGGGCGCTTCTCGCCGCTTGCACCGAACAATGAGCAGTTCTTC. Translating it yields CASGGLRGRFSPLAPNNEQFF.

The rearrangement joins TRBV7-2 to TRBJ2-5, with D maybe TRBD1 (6 bases). The V end was cut by 5 bases, the J end by 4 bases, with 11 bases between. Germline lookup yields CDR1 SGHTA and CDR2 FQGNSA. This CDR3 is built from 13 residues. CDR3 DNA sequence: TGTGCCAGCAGCCCCCAACAGGGAGAGACCCAGTACTTC. This translates into CASSPQQGETQYF.

The rearrangement uses TRBV2 and TRBJ2-7, with TRBD2 matching 8 bases. CDR1 is SNHLY and CDR2 is FYNNEI in the germline V gene. CDR3 length equals 13 residues. V gave up 5 bases and J gave up 4 bases; unmatched junction bases: 4. The CDR3, as DNA: TGTGCCAGCAGTAAGGGACTAGTATACGAGCAGTACTTC. Its translation is CASSKGLVYEQYF.

The rearrangement uses TRBV27 and TRBJ1-1; D uncertain. Looked up from germline, CDR1 is MNHEY and CDR2 is SMNVEV (reference sequence). The CDR3 is 15 residues long. Trimming removed 5 bases at V and 3 bases at J, with 16 bases between. The CDR3 spells CASSTFGLDDTEAFF. The CDR3, as DNA: TGTGCCAGCAGTACCTTCGGGCTAGATGACACTGAAGCTTTCTTT.

This clone occurred many times. The CDR3 nucleotides read TGTGCCAGCAGTTTATCCCTAGCTAGTACCTACGAGCAGTACTTC. Translating gives CASSLSLASTYEQYF. This rearrangement joins TRBV28 to TRBJ2-7; TRBD2 is a possible D gene (5 bases). Per germline, CDR1 MDHEN and CDR2 SYDVKM. Trimming took off 1 base at V and 2 bases at J, with 12 bases between the two ends. This CDR3 spans 15 amino acids. Based on the CDR3 plus reference TRBV28 and TRBJ2-7, the full variable domain is DVKVTQSSRYLVKRTGEKVFLECVQDMDHENMFWYRQDPGLGLRLIYFSYDVKMKEKGDIPEGYSVSREKKERFSLILESASTNQTSMYLCASSLSLASTYEQYFGPGTRLTVT.

The V call is TRBV29-1, the J call TRBJ2-5, with D perhaps matching TRBD2 (5 bases). The DNA end is more similar to TRBJ2-7, so the J call may be wrong. CDR3 length equals 13 residues. Germline CDR1 is SQVTM and CDR2 is ANQGSEA. The CDR3 loop reads CSAVGGASYEQYF. CDR3 nucleotide sequence: TGCAGCGCCGTAGGAGGTGCCTCCTACGAGCAGTACTTC.

J is TRBJ1-1 and V is TRBV18, with unresolved D. CDR1 is KGHSH, CDR2 LQKENI, per germline. Between the trimmed V and J ends, which lost 1 base and 4 bases, there was a span of 13 bases. This CDR3 spans 15 amino acids. DNA of the CDR3: TGTGCCAGCTCACCACGAGCGGGATTTAGCACTGAAGCTTTCTTT. Residues: CASSPRAGFSTEAFF.

CDR3 bases: TGTGCCAGTAGTTCAAATAGCGGGAGATCCTCCAAAAACATTCAGTACTTC. Protein: CASSSNSGRSSKNIQYF. The chain is built from TRBV19 and TRBJ2-4; 9 nucleotides line up with TRBD2. This CDR3 contains 17 residues. From germline, CDR1 is LNHDA and CDR2 SQIVND (reference sequence). Trimming at V came to 5 bases and at J to 2 bases, leaving 10 bases not matched to a gene.

J is TRBJ2-4 and V is TRBV5-1; possibly TRBD2 for D (5 bases). With 0 bases removed from V and 1 base from J, the gap between germline ends came to 11 bases. CDR3 length: 16 amino acids. Looked up from germline, CDR1 is SGHRS and CDR2 is YFSETQ. CDR3 sequence: CASSLVRDAAKNIQYF. CDR3 DNA: TGCGCCAGCAGCTTGGTTCGGGATGCGGCCAAAAACATTCAGTACTTC.

The gene calls are TRBV19 and TRBJ2-7; 7 bases align to TRBD2. This CDR3 spans 11 amino acids. Germline lookup yields CDR1 LNHDA and CDR2 SQIVND (reference sequence). V shed 6 bases and J 5 bases; nucleotides not matched to a gene: 1. CDR3 sequence (DNA): TGTGCCAGTAGGAGCGGGGACGAGCAGTACTTC. Its translation: CASRSGDEQYF.

This chain uses TRBV11-3 with TRBJ2-7; a weak D match, TRBD1 (5 bases). V dropped 3 bases and J dropped 3 bases, with 9 bases sitting between them. This CDR3 comprises 13 residues. The germline CDR1 and CDR2 sequences are SGHNT and YENEEA. Here the CDR3 reads CASSLAGNYEQYF. In DNA, the CDR3 is TGTGCCAGCAGCTTGGCAGGGAACTACGAGCAGTACTTC.

This chain uses TRBV10-3 with TRBJ1-3; tentative D call: TRBD1 (6 bases). The germline V and J ends were trimmed by 4 bases and 1 base, with 14 bases remaining between them. Germline values: CDR1 ENHRY, CDR2 SYGVKD. The CDR3 is made up of 16 amino acids. This chain's CDR3 is CAISGGTRFSGNTIYF. The CDR3 DNA follows: TGTGCCATCAGTGGAGGGACACGCTTTTCTGGAAACACCATATATTTT.

CDR3: CASSFENIQYF. The CDR3 DNA reads as TGTGCCAGCAGCTTCGAAAACATTCAGTACTTC. The chain employs TRBV7-3 and TRBJ2-4; no firm D call. This CDR3 is 11 amino acids long. Germline loops: CDR1 SGHTA, CDR2 FQGTGA. V was pared by 3 bases and J by 5 bases, with 2 bases between.

On this clone: One junction end does not reproduce the germline sequence, and a read error may be involved. The chain couples TRBV5-1 to TRBJ2-7; 9 bases fit TRBD1. The germline V gene has CDR1 SGHRS and CDR2 YFSETQ. The CDR3 extends over 14 amino acids. CDR3 in DNA: TGCGCCAGCAGGACCGGGACAGGGTCCTCCGAGCAGTACTTC. Its protein product is CASRTGTGSSEQYF. The entire variable domain, with the rest obtained from reference TRBV5-1 and TRBJ2-7, is as follows: KAGVTQTPRYLIKTRGQQVTLSCSPISGHRSVSWYQQTPGQGLQFLFEYFSETQRNKGNFPGRFSGRQFSNSRSEMNVSTLELGDSALYLCASRTGTGSSEQYFGPGTRLTVT.

The rearrangement uses TRBV6-1 and TRBJ2-3; TRBD2 might be the D (5 bases). The CDR3 totals 12 residues. Germline values: CDR1 MNHNS, CDR2 SASEGT. V dropped 8 bases and J dropped 5 bases, with 11 bases sitting between them. Here the CDR3 reads CASESEGDTQYF. For the CDR3, the DNA is TGTGCCAGCGAGTCCGAGGGAGATACGCAGTATTTT.

The gene calls are TRBV13 and TRBJ2-7; no definite D call. This CDR3 is 15 amino acids long. Trimming stripped 5 bases from V and 0 bases from J, with 14 bases between. CDR1 is PRHDT, CDR2 FYEKMQ, per germline (reference sequence). CDR3 nucleotide sequence: TGTGCCAGCAGCAGCATGGCGGCCAGCTCCTACGAGCAGTACTTC. Translation: CASSSMAASSYEQYF.